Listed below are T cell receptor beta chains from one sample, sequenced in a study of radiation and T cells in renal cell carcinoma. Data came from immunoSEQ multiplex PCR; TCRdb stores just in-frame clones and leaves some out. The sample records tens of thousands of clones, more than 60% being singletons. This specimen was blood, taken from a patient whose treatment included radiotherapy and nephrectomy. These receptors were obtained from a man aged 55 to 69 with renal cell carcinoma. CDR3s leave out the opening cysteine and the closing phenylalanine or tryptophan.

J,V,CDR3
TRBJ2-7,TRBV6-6,ASSYPGAENSYEQY
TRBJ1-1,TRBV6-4,ASSPEENTEAF
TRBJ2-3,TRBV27,ASSYGQTTDTQY
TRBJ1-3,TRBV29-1,SGTDGNTIY
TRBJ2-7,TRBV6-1,ASSLTGGPYEQY
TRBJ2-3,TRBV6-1,ASRRGRPRTDTQY
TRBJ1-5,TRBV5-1,ASSSRGGQPQH
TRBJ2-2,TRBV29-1,SVEVARGAGGELF
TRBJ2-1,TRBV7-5,VRSLQAWTSDNEQF
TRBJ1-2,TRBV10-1,ASSDQRADLGGYT
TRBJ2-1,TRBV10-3,AISEETGSEQF
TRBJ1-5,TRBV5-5,ASSLAPSGSNQPQH
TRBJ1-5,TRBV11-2,ASSLDRTGAQPQH
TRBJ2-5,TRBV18,ASSPTGRVPEGTQY
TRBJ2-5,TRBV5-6,ASSLVIGGYQETQY
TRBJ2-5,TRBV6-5,ASTRPGGQETQY
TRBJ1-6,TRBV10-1,ASSEVGPTN
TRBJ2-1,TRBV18,ASSPPPLGVTNEQF
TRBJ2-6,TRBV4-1,ASSQEQAGANVLT
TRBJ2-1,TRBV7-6,ASSLSQRWDEQF
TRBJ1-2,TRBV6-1,ASSEQGGLNYGYT
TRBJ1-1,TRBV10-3,AISESETGGPDTEAF
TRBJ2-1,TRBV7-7,ASSLAPGRGYNEQF
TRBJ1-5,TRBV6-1,ASSEGQGGVYQPQH
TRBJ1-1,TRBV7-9,ASSLGLRNTEAF
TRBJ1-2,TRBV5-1,ASIPTTGAAYGYT
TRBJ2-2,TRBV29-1,SVTGQGAGELF
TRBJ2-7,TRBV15,ATSPTVGQGIQY
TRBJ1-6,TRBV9,ASSVEGISSPLH
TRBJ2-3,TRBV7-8,ASSLGLAVQDTQY